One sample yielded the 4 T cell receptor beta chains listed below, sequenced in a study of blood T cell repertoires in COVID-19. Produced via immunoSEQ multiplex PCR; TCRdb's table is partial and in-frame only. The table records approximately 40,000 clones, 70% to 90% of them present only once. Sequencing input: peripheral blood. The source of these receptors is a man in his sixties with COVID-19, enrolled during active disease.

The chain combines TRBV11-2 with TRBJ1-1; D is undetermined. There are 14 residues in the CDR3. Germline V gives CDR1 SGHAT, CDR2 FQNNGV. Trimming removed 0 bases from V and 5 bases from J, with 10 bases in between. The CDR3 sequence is CASSLDRRGTEAFF. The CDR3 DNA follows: TGTGCCAGCAGCTTAGACCGCCGGGGAACTGAAGCTTTCTTT.

For the CDR3, the DNA is TGCGCCAGCAGCTTGGGGACAAGTGGTGGTGAAAAACTGTTTTTT. Encoded protein: CASSLGTSGGEKLFF. The rearrangement joins TRBV5-1 to TRBJ1-4, with a possible D match to TRBD1 (5 bases). This CDR3 region has 15 residues. Deletions cut 0 bases from V and 7 bases from J, with 13 bases between. Germline V gives CDR1 SGHRS, CDR2 YFSETQ.

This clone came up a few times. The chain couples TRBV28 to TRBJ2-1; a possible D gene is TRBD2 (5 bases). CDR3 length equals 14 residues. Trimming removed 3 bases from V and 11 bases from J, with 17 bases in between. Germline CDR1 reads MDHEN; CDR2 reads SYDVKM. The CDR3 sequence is CASSFLRDSTKQFF. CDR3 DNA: TGTGCCAGCAGTTTCTTACGGGATAGTACTAAGCAGTTCTTC.

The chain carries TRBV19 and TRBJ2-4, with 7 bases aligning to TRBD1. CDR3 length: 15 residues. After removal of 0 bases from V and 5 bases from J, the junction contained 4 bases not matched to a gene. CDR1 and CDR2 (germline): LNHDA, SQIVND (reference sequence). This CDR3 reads CASSIDSGTENIQYF. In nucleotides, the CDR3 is TGTGCCAGTAGTATAGATTCCGGGACAGAAAACATTCAGTACTTC. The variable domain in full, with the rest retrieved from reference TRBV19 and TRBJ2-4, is DGGITQSPKYLFRKEGQNVTLSCEQNLNHDAMYWYRQDPGQGLRLIYYSQIVNDFQKGDIAEGYSVSREKKESFPLTVTSAQKNPTAFYLCASSIDSGTENIQYFGAGTRLSVL.